What follows are 26 T cell receptor beta chains derived from one specimen sequenced in a study of patients and donors after allogeneic stem cell transplantation (TCRdb year 2020). The library was generated by RT-PCR. The instrument was a NextSeq 550. The public reads were reanalyzed by TCRdb: fastp trimming at Q25, MiXCR alignment, in-frame beta chains only. Each record represents a unique CDR3 protein, reported with the most common genes and DNA among its rows. The sample table lists about 110,000 distinct CDR3 sequences, 35% of them with a count of one. 27% of the sample comes from the top ten. Sequencing used blood, either unsorted or a sorted T cell fraction (not recorded which). The receptors derive from a human donor who was either an allogeneic HSCT recipient or a stem cell or donor lymphocyte infusion donor (not recorded which). It is not recorded whose cells these are; they may come from a transplant donor.

The chain couples TRBV12-3 or TRBV12-4 to TRBJ2-6; D is undetermined. The CDR3 has 15 amino acids. The V and J ends lost 5 bases and 3 bases respectively, with 11 bases between them. DNA of the CDR3: TGTGCCAGCAGTCCTAGGGTTTTTGGGGCCAACGTCCTGACTTTC. Translated, it gives CASSPRVFGANVLTF.

The chain combines TRBV20-1 with TRBJ2-3; weak D call: TRBD2 (5 bases). Deletions cut 6 bases from V and 3 bases from J, with 13 bases between. Germline V lookup: CDR1 DFQATT, CDR2 SNEGSKA (reference sequence). This CDR3 has 13 amino acids. The DNA of the CDR3 is TGCAGTGCACCAAGGACTGGGACAGATACGCAGTATTTT. This codes for CSAPRTGTDTQYF.

The chain carries TRBV12-3 or TRBV12-4 and TRBJ1-1; D remains unclear. V gave up 3 bases and J gave up 4 bases, with 18 bases separating them. The CDR3 sequence is 16 residues long. The CDR3 DNA reads as TGTGCCAGCAGTTTGGAAACAGCACCCGGGCGCACTGAAGCTTTCTTT. It encodes CASSLETAPGRTEAFF.

J is TRBJ2-7 and V is TRBV20-1, with a weak D call TRBD2 (6 bases). The CDR3 extends over 15 amino acids. Germline values: CDR1 DFQATT, CDR2 SNEGSKA (reference sequence). V was pared by 0 bases and J by 2 bases, with 14 bases between. For the CDR3, the DNA is TGCAGTGCTAGAGAAGGTGCTAGCGAAGCCTACGAGCAGTACTTC. Amino acid sequence: CSAREGASEAYEQYF.

This clonotype has a count of ten or more. This sequence joins TRBV5-6 and TRBJ2-1; 9 nucleotides align to TRBD2. This CDR3 has 16 residues. V lost 4 bases, J lost 4 bases, and 9 bases stayed unmatched. Germline CDR1 is SGHDT and CDR2 is YYEEEE. CDR3 DNA sequence: TGTGCCAGCAGCCGCCCCCTAGCGGGGATTTACAATGAGCAGTTCTTC. This encodes CASSRPLAGIYNEQFF.

This chain uses TRBV7-2 with TRBJ1-5; possible D gene TRBD1, 6 bases. Germline values: CDR1 SGHTA, CDR2 FQGNSA. The CDR3 length is 17 residues. Deletions cut 3 bases from V and 3 bases from J, with 18 bases between. This CDR3 reads CASSLHSGHITNQPQHF. In DNA form, the CDR3 reads TGTGCCAGCAGCTTGCACTCGGGACACATCACCAATCAGCCCCAGCATTTT.

Only one count was recorded for this clonotype. V and J are TRBV3-1 and TRBJ2-1, with D possibly being TRBD2 (6 bases). There are 16 residues in the CDR3. With 4 bases removed from V and 0 bases from J, the gap between germline ends came to 13 bases. CDR1 and CDR2 (germline): LGHDT, YNNKEL (reference sequence). The CDR3 is CASSPPIAASYNEQFF. In DNA, the CDR3 is TGTGCCAGCAGCCCCCCTATAGCGGCCTCCTACAATGAGCAGTTCTTC.

The chain links TRBV7-9 to TRBJ1-1; TRBD1 might be the D (5 bases). From germline, CDR1 is SEHNR and CDR2 FQNEAQ (reference sequence). With 1 base removed from V and 9 bases from J, the gap between germline ends came to 18 bases. The CDR3 runs 15 residues. The chain's CDR3 is CASSLGWGLGGQAFF. CDR3 DNA: TGTGCCAGCAGCTTAGGATGGGGGTTAGGAGGTCAAGCTTTCTTT.

The rearrangement links TRBV6-5 to TRBJ2-3, with a weak D call TRBD1 (5 bases). V was cut by 0 bases and J by 7 bases, with 8 bases left in between. Germline assignment: CDR1 MNHEY and CDR2 SVGAGI. The CDR3 runs 13 residues. CDR3 nucleotide sequence: TGTGCCAGCAGTTACTCTCGGACACATACGCAGTATTTT. Translated, it gives CASSYSRTHTQYF.

This clonotype occurred a few times. This sequence joins TRBV7-9 and TRBJ1-1; D unresolved. The germline V gene encodes CDR1 SEHNR and CDR2 FQNEAQ (reference sequence). V was clipped by 3 bases and J by 5 bases, with 10 bases between them. CDR3 length: 13 amino acids. The CDR3 coding sequence is TGTGCCAGCAGCTTTGGGCCCGGAACTGAAGCTTTCTTT. The encoded protein is CASSFGPGTEAFF.

The chain combines TRBV25-1 with TRBJ1-4, with unresolved D. V was clipped by 11 bases and J by 4 bases, with 8 bases between them. The CDR3 has 11 amino acids. Germline V CDR1 and CDR2: MGHDK, SYGVNS. For the CDR3, the DNA is TGTGCCGGCACCTTTAATGAAAAACTGTTTTTT. It codes for CAGTFNEKLFF. Using reference TRBV25-1 and TRBJ1-4 for the parts outside the CDR3, the full variable domain is EADIYQTPRYLVIGTGKKITLECSQTMGHDKMYWYQQDPGMELHLIHYSYGVNSTEKGDLSSESTVSRIRTEHFPLTLESARPSHTSQYLCAGTFNEKLFFGSGTQLSVL.

CDR3 residues: CAWSLVNTEAFF. DNA for the CDR3: TGTGCCTGGAGTTTAGTGAACACTGAAGCTTTCTTT. The rearrangement links TRBV30 to TRBJ1-1; no reliable D call. Germline CDR1 reads GTSNPN; CDR2 reads SVGIG (reference sequence). The CDR3 loop spans 12 amino acids. Trimming took 2 bases from V and 0 from J, leaving 4 bases between them. The complete variable domain, with remaining parts taken from reference TRBV30 and TRBJ1-1, reads SQTIHQWPATLVQPVGSPLSLECTVEGTSNPNLYWYRQAAGRGLQLLFYSVGIGQISSEVPQNLSASRPQDRQFILSSKKLLLSDSGFYLCAWSLVNTEAFFGQGTRLTVV.

The gene calls are TRBV12-3 or TRBV12-4 and TRBJ2-1; tentatively, D is TRBD1 or TRBD2 (5 bases each). Trimming shortened V by 7 bases and J by 9 bases, and 28 bases separated the two germline ends. The CDR3 loop spans 17 amino acids. The CDR3 loop is CASISSRRTRGLSEQFF. The CDR3 bases are TGTGCCAGCATTTCTTCGAGACGTACTAGGGGTTTGTCTGAGCAGTTCTTC.

The rearrangement joins TRBV5-1 to TRBJ2-6, with D perhaps matching TRBD1 (6 bases). CDR1 is SGHRS and CDR2 is YFSETQ in the germline V gene. The CDR3 spans 17 residues. Trimming left V 7 bases short and J 0 bases short, with 17 bases between. CDR3 nucleotides: TGCGCCAGCGGACCGGGACAACTAAACTCTGGGGCCAACGTCCTGACTTTC. The encoded protein is CASGPGQLNSGANVLTF.

The chain couples TRBV6-5 to TRBJ1-3; D perhaps matches TRBD1 (5 bases). This CDR3 comprises 14 residues. Trimming took off 2 bases at V and 4 bases at J, with 9 bases between the two ends. Germline-derived CDR1 and CDR2 are MNHEY and SVGAGI. CDR3 loop: CASSYMGGGNTIYF. In nucleotides, the CDR3 is TGTGCCAGCAGTTACATGGGGGGGGGAAACACCATATATTTT.

This clonotype was seen ten or more times. This sequence joins TRBV6-5 and TRBJ1-2; D gene unclear. The ends were cut back, 0 bases at V and 3 bases at J, with 5 bases in the middle. This CDR3 comprises 13 residues. The V gene's germline CDR1 is MNHEY and CDR2 SVGAGI. This CDR3 is CASSYSPYYGYTF. As DNA, the CDR3 is TGTGCCAGCAGTTACTCCCCATACTATGGCTACACCTTC.

The chain is built from TRBV29-1 and TRBJ2-7, with TRBD2 as a possible D gene (5 bases). Between the trimmed V and J ends, which lost 3 bases and 6 bases, there was a span of 15 bases. In germline, CDR1 is SQVTM, CDR2 ANQGSEA. This CDR3 comprises 13 residues. In DNA, the CDR3 is TGCAGCGTTGATGGAGGCAGTCCTAGCGAGCAGTACTTC. It yields the protein CSVDGGSPSEQYF.

This clonotype occurred a few times. The genes are TRBV24-1 and TRBJ2-1; a weak D match, TRBD1 (7 bases). Per germline, CDR1 KGHDR and CDR2 SFDVKD. CDR3 length equals 13 residues. Trimming pared 12 bases from V and 4 bases from J, leaving 15 bases between. The CDR3 is CAASGGLYNEQFF. For the CDR3, the DNA is TGTGCCGCGTCAGGGGGACTTTACAATGAGCAGTTCTTC.

The V gene is TRBV28, the J gene TRBJ2-1, with 7 bases matching TRBD2. In germline, CDR1 is MDHEN, CDR2 SYDVKM. CDR3 size: 15 residues. The J segment lost 3 bases and the V segment lost 6 bases, leaving 8 bases of the junction unmatched. CDR3 sequence reads: CASRLAETHYNEQFF. CDR3 DNA sequence: TGTGCCAGCAGGCTAGCGGAGACCCACTACAATGAGCAGTTCTTC.

The chain uses TRBV20-1 and TRBJ1-1; 10 positions agree with TRBD1. CDR1 DFQATT and CDR2 SNEGSKA come from the germline V gene (reference sequence). The CDR3 is made up of 14 amino acids. V was clipped by 3 bases and J by 7 bases; unmatched bases: 8. CDR3 nucleotide sequence: TGCAGTGCTAGGAACCGGGACAGGGGAATTGAAGCTTTCTTT. This sequence encodes CSARNRDRGIEAFF.

This clonotype occurred a few times. The J gene is TRBJ1-1, the V gene TRBV29-1, with unresolved D. The germline CDR1 and CDR2 sequences are SQVTM and ANQGSEA. The germline V and J ends were trimmed by 7 bases and 1 base, with 13 bases remaining between them. The CDR3 covers 13 residues. CDR3 sequence: CSGMAFPNTEAFF. The CDR3 DNA sequence: TGCAGCGGTATGGCTTTTCCGAACACTGAAGCTTTCTTT.

V gene TRBV27 combines with J gene TRBJ2-7; 12 nucleotides align to TRBD2. V lost 6 bases to trimming and J lost 4 bases; unmatched junction nucleotides: 10. This CDR3 has 16 amino acids. Per germline, CDR1 MNHEY and CDR2 SMNVEV (reference sequence). CDR3 in DNA: TGTGCCAGCAGACCGCAAGGACTAGCGGGACGGTACGAGCAGTACTTC. As protein: CASRPQGLAGRYEQYF.

This clonotype was observed a handful of times. The chain has TRBV3-1 and TRBJ1-2, with 12 bases fitting TRBD1. Germline V gene lookup returns CDR1 LGHDT and CDR2 YNNKEL (reference sequence). The V gene end was trimmed by 1 base and the J gene end by 7 bases; junction bases not matched to a gene: 10. The CDR3 runs 17 residues. This CDR3 reads CASSQVGQGARRGGYTF. CDR3 DNA sequence: TGTGCCAGCAGCCAAGTGGGACAGGGGGCGCGAAGAGGTGGCTACACCTTC.

The chain joins TRBV29-1 to TRBJ2-5, with 14 bases that match TRBD2. J lost 4 bases, V lost 6 bases, and 1 base had no gene match. The germline gives CDR1 SQVTM, CDR2 ANQGSEA. The CDR3 contains 13 residues. The CDR3 is CSVGTSGRETQYF. CDR3 in DNA: TGCAGCGTGGGGACTAGCGGGAGAGAGACCCAGTACTTC.

In its sample, this clonotype was seen a few times. This sequence joins TRBV12-3 or TRBV12-4 and TRBJ2-3; no definite D call. The CDR3 contains 11 residues. Between the trimmed V and J ends, which lost 7 bases and 9 bases, there was a span of 11 bases. The CDR3 DNA follows: TGTGCCAGCAACCGACTCCCGACGCAGTATTTT. Protein product: CASNRLPTQYF.

The chain combines TRBV5-1 with TRBJ2-3; 8 bases match TRBD1. Per germline, CDR1 SGHRS and CDR2 YFSETQ. The V gene end was trimmed by 0 bases and the J gene end by 5 bases; junction bases not matched to a gene: 2. The CDR3 totals 14 residues. The CDR3 sequence: CASSLAGGEDTQYF. CDR3 nucleotide sequence: TGCGCCAGCAGCTTGGCAGGGGGCGAAGATACGCAGTATTTT.